These 27 T cell receptor beta chains came from one sample sequenced in a study of OX40 agonist ivuxolimab in advanced cancers. The data were produced by immunoSEQ multiplex PCR, yet TCRdb's version contains in-frame clones alone and is incomplete. The table records approximately 57,000 clones, about 87% of them present only once. The sequencing used CD4+ or CD8+ T cells sorted from blood, collected in a trial of the OX40 agonist ivuxolimab. The origin of the receptors is an adult with an advanced solid tumor such as melanoma, head and neck, liver or kidney cancer.

The chain has TRBV13 and TRBJ2-5; TRBD1 aligns across 9 bases. Germline CDR1 reads PRHDT; CDR2 reads FYEKMQ (reference sequence). The CDR3 runs to 14 residues. The V and J ends lost 5 bases and 5 bases, in that order; junction bases with no gene match: 6. The CDR3 loop is CASSRGQGLETQYF. The CDR3 nucleotides read TGTGCCAGCAGCCGAGGACAGGGGTTGGAGACCCAGTACTTC.

This sequence joins TRBV5-1 and TRBJ2-3; D remains ambiguous. The CDR3 has 13 amino acids. Germline CDR1 reads SGHRS; CDR2 reads YFSETQ. V dropped 2 bases and J dropped 6 bases, with 10 bases sitting between them. The CDR3 coding sequence is TGCGCCAGCAGCTTCCTACCCGAGGATACGCAGTATTTT. Its translation: CASSFLPEDTQYF.

The chain combines TRBV7-2 with TRBJ1-1; maybe TRBD1 (5 bases). V was clipped by 0 bases and J by 1 base, with 9 bases between them. The CDR3 has 15 residues. Germline values: CDR1 SGHTA, CDR2 FQGNSA. The CDR3: CASSLAAGWNTEAFF. The CDR3, as DNA: TGTGCCAGCAGCTTAGCGGCAGGGTGGAACACTGAAGCTTTCTTT.

The chain combines TRBV28 with TRBJ1-5, with D uncertain. CDR1 and CDR2 (germline): MDHEN, SYDVKM. This CDR3 comprises 14 residues. The V end lost 6 bases, the J end lost 9 bases, and 18 bases lay between the germline ends. CDR3 DNA sequence: TGTGCCAGCAGCCATCCGGCCCCGGGATGGCCCCAGCATTTT. Translation gives CASSHPAPGWPQHF.

V and J are TRBV28 and TRBJ2-7; D not certain. Germline V gene data show CDR1 as MDHEN and CDR2 as SYDVKM. The CDR3 consists of 15 residues. The V and J ends lost 7 bases and 3 bases respectively, with 19 bases between them. The CDR3 bases are TGTGCCAGCACCACTCACAGTGGGGAAGGCTACGAGCAGTACTTC. Translating it yields CASTTHSGEGYEQYF.

This clone has just one count. CDR3: CASSLSGIGTDTQYF. The CDR3 nucleotides read TGCGCCAGCAGCTTGTCGGGGATCGGCACAGATACGCAGTATTTT. The chain has TRBV5-1 and TRBJ2-3; D may be TRBD2 (5 bases). The V gene lost 1 base and the J gene lost 1 base, with 10 bases spanning the gap. The CDR3 spans 15 residues. Germline V gene data show CDR1 as SGHRS and CDR2 as YFSETQ.

As for this clone: A much larger clone sits a single nucleotide away, making a read error possible. The V gene is TRBV28, the J gene TRBJ2-2; D is tentatively TRBD1 or TRBD2 (5 bases each). This CDR3 region has 14 residues. CDR1 MDHEN and CDR2 SYDVKM come from the germline V gene. DNA of the CDR3: TGTGCCAGCACCCCGGGACCCAACACCGAGGAGCTGTTTTTT. Amino acid sequence: CASTPGPNTEELFF.

The V and J genes are TRBV5-1 and TRBJ2-5; D not certain. CDR3 length equals 13 residues. Trimming removed 1 base at V and 1 base at J, with 5 bases between. Germline V gene data show CDR1 as SGHRS and CDR2 as YFSETQ. CDR3 DNA sequence: TGCGCCAGCAGCTTGTTACTCCAAGAGACCCAGTACTTC. As protein: CASSLLLQETQYF.

This clone turned up a few times. V and J are TRBV28 and TRBJ1-3; no reliable D call. Germline V CDR1 and CDR2: MDHEN, SYDVKM. V lost 4 bases and J lost 0, with 13 bases in between. CDR3 size: 16 residues. CDR3 DNA: TGTGCCAGCAGTTCTCCTGGGGTCCGCTCTGGAAACACCATATATTTT. Translated: CASSSPGVRSGNTIYF.

This clone was found a few times. The rearrangement joins TRBV5-1 to TRBJ1-4; D call uncertain. CDR1 and CDR2 from the germline V gene are SGHRS and YFSETQ. The CDR3 has 13 amino acids. V was trimmed by 4 bases and J by 8 bases, leaving 12 bases between them. The DNA of the CDR3 is TGCGCCAGCAGCGCCCTGGGTAGAGAAAAACTGTTTTTT. Encoded protein: CASSALGREKLFF.

The V call is TRBV5-1, the J call TRBJ2-5, with 14 nucleotides matching TRBD2. CDR3 length: 16 amino acids. Trimming at V came to 4 bases and at J to 4 bases, leaving 6 bases not matched to a gene. Germline V gene sequence: CDR1 SGHRS, CDR2 YFSETQ. The CDR3 region has the DNA TGCGCCAGCAGCAACGGACTAGCGGGGGGCGGAGAGACCCAGTACTTC. Amino acids: CASSNGLAGGGETQYF.

The chain couples TRBV5-6 to TRBJ2-5; D remains unclear. The V and J ends lost 5 bases and 5 bases respectively, with 13 bases between them. The CDR3 sequence is 13 residues long. The germline gives CDR1 SGHDT, CDR2 YYEEEE. The DNA for the CDR3 is TGTGCCAGCAGTAGTCTTTCTGCCGAGACCCAGTACTTC. It encodes CASSSLSAETQYF.

The V call is TRBV2, the J call TRBJ2-1; D is ambiguous. Trimming removed 2 bases at V and 4 bases at J, with 12 bases between. The CDR3 has 15 residues. CDR1 and CDR2 from the germline V gene are SNHLY and FYNNEI. Here the CDR3 reads CASSEIGLGYNEQFF. The CDR3 bases are TGTGCCAGCAGTGAAATAGGGCTAGGATACAATGAGCAGTTCTTC.

This clone was detected a few times. The V gene is TRBV7-9, the J gene TRBJ1-1; 7 bases align to TRBD1. With 6 bases clipped from V and 1 base from J, the junction kept 5 bases outside the gene matches. In germline, CDR1 is SEHNR, CDR2 FQNEAQ (reference sequence). This CDR3 has 14 amino acids. The CDR3 DNA reads TGTGCCAGCAGAACCGACAGGGCGAACACTGAAGCTTTCTTT. Protein product: CASRTDRANTEAFF.

The chain has TRBV7-8 and TRBJ2-1; 9 bases map to TRBD1. The germline CDR1 and CDR2 sequences are SGHVS and FQNEAQ. The CDR3 consists of 18 residues. The V gene end was trimmed by 5 bases and the J gene end by 8 bases; junction bases not matched to a gene: 19. The CDR3 spells CASSPTYGTGRLTDEQFF. The DNA of the CDR3 is TGTGCCAGCAGCCCAACCTACGGGACAGGGCGACTAACCGATGAGCAGTTCTTC.

V usage is TRBV7-9 and J usage is TRBJ2-3; D is ambiguous. The CDR3 totals 14 residues. Trimming left V 3 bases short and J 5 bases short, with 12 bases between. CDR1 and CDR2 (germline): SEHNR, FQNEAQ (reference sequence). Written as DNA, the CDR3 is TGTGCCAGCAGCTTTGGTACCAGCCTAGATACGCAGTATTTT. Translating gives CASSFGTSLDTQYF.

The chain couples TRBV28 to TRBJ2-1, with a weak D call TRBD2 (6 bases). This CDR3 has 16 amino acids. CDR1 is MDHEN and CDR2 is SYDVKM in the germline V gene. The V and J ends lost 5 bases and 0 bases respectively, with 14 bases between them. CDR3 coding DNA: TGTGCCAGCAGTCCGGGGTCAGCGGGCTCCTACAATGAGCAGTTCTTC. Translating it yields CASSPGSAGSYNEQFF.

J is TRBJ2-7 and V is TRBV6-4; tentatively, D is TRBD1 (6 bases). The germline V gene encodes CDR1 MRHNA and CDR2 SNTAGT. The CDR3 has 16 amino acids. V was shortened by 6 bases and J by 4 bases, with 22 bases between the two germline ends. The CDR3 region is CASSAWGPLSSYEQYF. The CDR3 DNA is TGTGCCAGCAGCGCCTGGGGGCCGTTATCCTCATACGAGCAGTACTTC.

The chain recombines TRBV7-9 with TRBJ2-7; no reliable D call. With 2 bases removed from V and 1 base from J, the gap between germline ends came to 0 bases. Looked up from germline, CDR1 is SEHNR and CDR2 is FQNEAQ (reference sequence). The CDR3 is 11 amino acids. CDR3: CASSLSYEQYF. In DNA, the CDR3 is TGTGCCAGCAGCTTATCCTACGAGCAGTACTTC.

The gene calls are TRBV7-6 and TRBJ2-1, with 14 positions matching TRBD2. From germline, CDR1 is SGHVS and CDR2 FNYEAQ. The CDR3 contains 19 residues. V shed 2 bases, J shed 0 bases, and the junction held 6 bases outside the gene matches. DNA for the CDR3: TGTGCCAGCAGCTTAACCGGGACTAGCGGGAGTTTCTCCTACAATGAGCAGTTCTTC. Encoded protein: CASSLTGTSGSFSYNEQFF.

The rearrangement links TRBV29-1 to TRBJ2-3, with D maybe TRBD2 (6 bases). V lost 5 bases and J 1 base, leaving 10 bases between the germline ends. Germline V gene data show CDR1 as SQVTM and CDR2 as ANQGSEA. This CDR3 has 13 amino acids. CDR3 nucleotide sequence: TGCAGCGTTTTGTCTAGCGGCACAGATACGCAGTATTTT. Amino acid sequence: CSVLSSGTDTQYF.

The V call is TRBV2, the J call TRBJ1-5; TRBD1 matches 7 bases. Unmatched junction bases numbered 5, after V lost 0 bases and J lost 9 bases. This CDR3 region has 14 residues. Germline V CDR1 and CDR2: SNHLY, FYNNEI. The CDR3: CASSEAGRGTPQHF. CDR3 bases: TGTGCCAGCAGTGAAGCGGGCAGGGGGACGCCCCAGCATTTT.

This clone has more than one count but fewer than ten. The chain employs TRBV2 and TRBJ2-2; D is unclear. V lost 7 bases to trimming and J lost 4 bases, with 4 bases between them. The CDR3 length is 11 residues. Germline assignment: CDR1 SNHLY and CDR2 FYNNEI. DNA for the CDR3: TGTGCCAGCAAAGTCACCGGGGAGCTGTTTTTT. It specifies CASKVTGELFF.

J is TRBJ2-7 and V is TRBV11-2, with TRBD1 matching over 9 bases. The CDR3 is made up of 14 amino acids. CDR1 and CDR2 (germline): SGHAT, FQNNGV. The junction had 6 bases not matched to a gene; V was cut back by 5 bases and J by 4 bases. CDR3 bases: TGTGCCAGCAGCGCCCAGGACAGGGGTTACGAGCAGTACTTC. Translating it yields CASSAQDRGYEQYF.

The CDR3 coding sequence is TGTGCCAGTCAGGGCTCTAAAGGTCAGCCCCAGCATTTT. Translated, it gives CASQGSKGQPQHF. This chain joins TRBV7-2 and TRBJ1-5; weak D call: TRBD1 (5 bases). Germline CDR1 and CDR2: SGHTA and FQGNSA. This CDR3 has 13 residues. Trimming removed 9 bases from V and 6 bases from J, with 15 bases in between.

This clone was seen once. The chain combines TRBV9 with TRBJ1-4, with a weak D call TRBD1 (5 bases). The V and J ends lost 4 bases and 7 bases respectively, with 17 bases between them. Germline values: CDR1 SGDLS, CDR2 YYNGEE. The CDR3 runs to 15 residues. CDR3 amino acids: CASSFGARGGEKLFF. The CDR3 nucleotides read TGTGCCAGCAGCTTCGGGGCCCGGGGCGGTGAAAAACTGTTTTTT.

This clone was picked up a small number of times. Other nucleotide sequences in the sample specify the same CDR3. CDR3: CASSEVLGQLYSNQPQHF. CDR3 coding DNA: TGTGCCAGCAGTGAAGTTTTGGGACAGCTATATAGCAATCAGCCCCAGCATTTT. The chain uses TRBV6-1 and TRBJ1-5, with 7 bases lining up with TRBD1. The CDR3 runs 18 residues. With 1 base clipped from V and 0 bases from J, the junction kept 9 bases outside the gene matches. Germline lookup yields CDR1 MNHNS and CDR2 SASEGT.